This T cell receptor (beta chain) was observed in a study of blood T cell repertoires in COVID-19. In the study overall: COVID-19 samples collected from the United States, Italy and Spain covered acute and convalescent phases. The cDNA or gDNA used as material had been derived from T cells, B-cell-depleted T cells, or PBMCs.

Source study methods: Amplification with reference gene primers provided the estimates of nucleated cell counts. Assay: immunoSEQ multiplex PCR; the TCRdb copy retains only in-frame clones and omits some. V, J and clone size are taken as reported in that table, and D and trimming were inferred from the DNA itself. The profile covers approximately 190,000 clones, with around 80% appearing a single time and roughly 6.4% taken by the ten largest. This clone came up a few times. The V end lost 9 bases, the J end lost 4 bases, and 13 bases lay between the germline ends. The CDR3 totals 12 residues. The germline V gene has CDR1 SNHLY and CDR2 FYNNEI.

What was sequenced was peripheral blood. This chain links TRBV2 with TRBJ2-7, with D maybe TRBD1 (6 bases). This clonotype originated in a man in his sixties with acute or convalescent COVID-19. CDR3 in amino acids: CASAPDRYEQYF. The CDR3 DNA reads TGTGCCAGTGCGCCGGACAGATACGAGCAGTACTTC.